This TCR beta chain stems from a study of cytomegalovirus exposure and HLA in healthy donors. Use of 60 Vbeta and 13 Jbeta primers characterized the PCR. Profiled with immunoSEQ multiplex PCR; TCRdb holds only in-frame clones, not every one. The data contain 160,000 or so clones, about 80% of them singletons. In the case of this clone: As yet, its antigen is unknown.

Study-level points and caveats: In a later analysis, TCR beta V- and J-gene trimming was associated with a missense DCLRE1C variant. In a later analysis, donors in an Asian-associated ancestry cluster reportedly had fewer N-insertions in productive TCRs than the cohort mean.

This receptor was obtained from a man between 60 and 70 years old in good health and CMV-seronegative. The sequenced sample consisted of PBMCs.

The chain's CDR3 is CASTTVGRDYEQYF. CDR3 in DNA: TGTGCCAGCACTACCGTGGGGCGGGACTACGAGCAGTACTTC. The gene calls are TRBV28 and TRBJ2-7, with D perhaps TRBD2 (6 bases). The CDR3 is 14 residues long. The V and J ends lost 7 bases and 3 bases respectively, with 16 bases between them. CDR1 is MDHEN, CDR2 SYDVKM, per germline.